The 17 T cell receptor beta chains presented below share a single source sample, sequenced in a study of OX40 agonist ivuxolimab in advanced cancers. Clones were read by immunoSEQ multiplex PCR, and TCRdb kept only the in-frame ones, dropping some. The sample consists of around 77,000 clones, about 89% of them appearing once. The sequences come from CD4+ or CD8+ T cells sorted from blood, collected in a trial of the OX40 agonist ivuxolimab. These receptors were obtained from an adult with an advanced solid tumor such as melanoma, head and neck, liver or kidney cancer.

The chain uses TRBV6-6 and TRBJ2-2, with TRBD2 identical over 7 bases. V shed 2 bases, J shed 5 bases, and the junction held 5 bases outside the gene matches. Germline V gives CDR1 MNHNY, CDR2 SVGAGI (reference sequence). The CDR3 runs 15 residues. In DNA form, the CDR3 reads TGTGCCAGCAGTTACGGGAGGGGAGAAACCGGGGAGCTGTTTTTT. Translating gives CASSYGRGETGELFF.

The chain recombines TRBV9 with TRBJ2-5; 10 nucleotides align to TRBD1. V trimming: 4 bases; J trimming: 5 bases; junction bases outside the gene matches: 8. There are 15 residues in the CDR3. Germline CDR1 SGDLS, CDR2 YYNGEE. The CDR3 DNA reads TGTGCCAGCAGCACGCGACAGGGGGCTTGGGAGACCCAGTACTTC. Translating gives CASSTRQGAWETQYF.

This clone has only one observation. In DNA form, the CDR3 reads TGTGCCAGCAGCTTAGATTACACTGAAGCTTTCTTT. This translates into CASSLDYTEAFF. The chain carries TRBV7-9 and TRBJ1-1; D is unresolved. Trimming left V 1 base short and J 3 bases short, with 3 bases between. Germline CDR1 and CDR2: SEHNR and FQNEAQ (reference sequence). This CDR3 region has 12 residues.

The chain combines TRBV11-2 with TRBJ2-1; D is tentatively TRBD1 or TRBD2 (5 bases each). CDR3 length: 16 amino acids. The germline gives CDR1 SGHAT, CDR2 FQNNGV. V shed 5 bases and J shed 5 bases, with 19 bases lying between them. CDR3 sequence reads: CASSQWMGPPDNEQFF. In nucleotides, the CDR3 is TGTGCCAGCAGCCAATGGATGGGACCCCCAGACAATGAGCAGTTCTTC.

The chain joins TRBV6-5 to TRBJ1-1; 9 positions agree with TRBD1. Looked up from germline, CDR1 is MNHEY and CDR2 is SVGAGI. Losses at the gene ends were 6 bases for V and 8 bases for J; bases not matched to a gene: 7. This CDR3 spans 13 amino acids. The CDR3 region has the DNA TGTGCCAGCAGCTTCCGGACAGGGGCGGAAGCTTTCTTT. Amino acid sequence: CASSFRTGAEAFF.

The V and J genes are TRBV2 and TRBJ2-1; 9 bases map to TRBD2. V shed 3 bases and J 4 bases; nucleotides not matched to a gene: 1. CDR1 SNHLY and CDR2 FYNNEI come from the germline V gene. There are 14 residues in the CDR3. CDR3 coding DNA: TGTGCCAGCAGTGATAGCGGGGGTTACAATGAGCAGTTCTTC. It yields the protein CASSDSGGYNEQFF.

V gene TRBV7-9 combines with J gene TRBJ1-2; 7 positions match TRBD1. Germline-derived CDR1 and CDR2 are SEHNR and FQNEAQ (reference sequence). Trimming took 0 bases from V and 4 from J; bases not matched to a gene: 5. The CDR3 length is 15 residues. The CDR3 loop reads CASSLADRVFYGYTF. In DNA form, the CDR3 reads TGTGCCAGCAGCTTAGCTGACAGGGTCTTCTATGGCTACACCTTC.

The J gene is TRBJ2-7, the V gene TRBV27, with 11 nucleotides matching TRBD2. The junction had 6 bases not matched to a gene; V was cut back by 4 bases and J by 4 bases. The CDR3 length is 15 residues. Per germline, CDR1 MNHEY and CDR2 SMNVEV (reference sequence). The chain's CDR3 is CASSSGLAGLYEQYF. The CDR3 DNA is TGTGCCAGCAGTTCTGGACTAGCGGGCCTGTACGAGCAGTACTTC.

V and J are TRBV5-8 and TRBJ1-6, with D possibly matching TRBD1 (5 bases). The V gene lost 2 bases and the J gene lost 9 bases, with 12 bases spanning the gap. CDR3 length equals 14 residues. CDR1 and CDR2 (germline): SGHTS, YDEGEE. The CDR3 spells CASSFQGVPSPLHF. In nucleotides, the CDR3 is TGTGCCAGCAGCTTTCAGGGAGTCCCTTCACCCCTCCACTTT.

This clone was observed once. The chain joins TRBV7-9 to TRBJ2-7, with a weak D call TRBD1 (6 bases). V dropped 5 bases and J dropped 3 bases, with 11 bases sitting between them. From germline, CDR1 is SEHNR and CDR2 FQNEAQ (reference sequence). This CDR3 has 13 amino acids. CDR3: CASSRDTHYEQYF. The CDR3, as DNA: TGTGCCAGCAGCCGGGACACCCACTACGAGCAGTACTTC.

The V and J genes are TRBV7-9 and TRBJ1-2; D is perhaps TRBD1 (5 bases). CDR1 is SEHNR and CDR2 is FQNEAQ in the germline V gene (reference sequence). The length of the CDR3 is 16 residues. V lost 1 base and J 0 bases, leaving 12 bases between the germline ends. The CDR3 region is CASSLGTGLPNYGYTF. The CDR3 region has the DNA TGTGCCAGCAGCTTAGGAACAGGACTTCCTAACTATGGCTACACCTTC.

The CDR3 bases are TGTGCCAGCAGTTCCCGAGCGGGAGGTCTTACCGGGGAGCTGTTTTTT. Translated, it gives CASSSRAGGLTGELFF. The chain carries TRBV28 and TRBJ2-2; the match to TRBD2 covers 9 bases. This CDR3 spans 16 amino acids. V dropped 4 bases and J dropped 5; count of bases not matched to a gene: 8. Germline CDR1 is MDHEN and CDR2 is SYDVKM.

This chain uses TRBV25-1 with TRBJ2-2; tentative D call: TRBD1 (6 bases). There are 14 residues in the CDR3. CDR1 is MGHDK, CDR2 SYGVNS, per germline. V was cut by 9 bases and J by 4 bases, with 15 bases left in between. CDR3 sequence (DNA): TGTGCCAGTTCCGGACAGACGCTCACCGGGGAGCTGTTTTTT. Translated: CASSGQTLTGELFF.

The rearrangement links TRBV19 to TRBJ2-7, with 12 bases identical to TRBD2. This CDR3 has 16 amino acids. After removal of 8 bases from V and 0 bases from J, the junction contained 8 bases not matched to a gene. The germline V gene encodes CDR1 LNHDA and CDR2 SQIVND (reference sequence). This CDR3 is CASDRTSGKSSYEQYF. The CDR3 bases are TGTGCCAGTGATAGGACTAGCGGGAAAAGCTCCTACGAGCAGTACTTC.

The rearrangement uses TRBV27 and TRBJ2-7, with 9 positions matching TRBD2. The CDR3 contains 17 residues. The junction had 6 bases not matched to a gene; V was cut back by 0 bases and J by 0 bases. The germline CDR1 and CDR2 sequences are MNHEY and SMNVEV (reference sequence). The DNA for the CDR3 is TGTGCCAGCAGTTTATCCTTTAGCGGGAGCGCCTCCTACGAGCAGTACTTC. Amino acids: CASSLSFSGSASYEQYF.

CDR3 residues: CAIAGQAYEQYF. DNA for the CDR3: TGTGCCATTGCGGGACAAGCCTACGAGCAGTACTTC. V is TRBV7-9 and J is TRBJ2-7, with D perhaps matching TRBD1 or TRBD2 (6 bases each). Trimming took 10 bases from V and 2 from J, leaving 12 bases between them. CDR1 is SEHNR, CDR2 FQNEAQ, per germline (reference sequence). The CDR3 loop spans 12 amino acids. Combining the CDR3 with reference TRBV7-9 and TRBJ2-7 gives the whole variable domain DTGVSQNPRHKITKRGQNVTFRCDPISEHNRLYWYRQTLGQGPEFLTYFQNEAQLEKSRLLSDRFSAERPKGSFSTLEIQRTEQGDSAMYLCAIAGQAYEQYFGPGTRLTVT.

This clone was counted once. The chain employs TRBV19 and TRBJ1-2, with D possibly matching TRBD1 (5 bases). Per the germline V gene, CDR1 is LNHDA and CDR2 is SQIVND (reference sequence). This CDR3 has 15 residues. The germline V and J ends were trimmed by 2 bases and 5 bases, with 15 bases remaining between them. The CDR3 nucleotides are TGTGCCAGTAGTATAAGGGGAGATTCCTATTATGGCTACACCTTC. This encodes CASSIRGDSYYGYTF.